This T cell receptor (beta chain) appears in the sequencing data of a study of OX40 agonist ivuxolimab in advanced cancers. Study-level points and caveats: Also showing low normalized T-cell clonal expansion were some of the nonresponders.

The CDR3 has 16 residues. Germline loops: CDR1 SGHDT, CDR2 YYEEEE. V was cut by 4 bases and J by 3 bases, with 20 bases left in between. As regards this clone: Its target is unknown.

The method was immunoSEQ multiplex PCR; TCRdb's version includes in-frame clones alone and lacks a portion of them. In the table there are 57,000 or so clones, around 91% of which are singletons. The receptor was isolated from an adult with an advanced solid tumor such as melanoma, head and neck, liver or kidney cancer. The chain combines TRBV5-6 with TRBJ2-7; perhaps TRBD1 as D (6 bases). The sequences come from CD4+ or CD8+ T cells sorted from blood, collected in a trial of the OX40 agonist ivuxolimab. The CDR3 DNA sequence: TGTGCCAGCAGCGAACAGGGTTCGGGGAGCATCTACGAGCAGTACTTC. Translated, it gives CASSEQGSGSIYEQYF.